This T cell receptor beta chain emerged from a study of PD-1 blockade in classical Hodgkin lymphoma. Study-wide background: Treatment was intravenous nivolumab, 3 mg/kg every 2 weeks, until progression.

Points on this clone: What it recognizes is unknown.

The V end lost 5 bases, the J end lost 2 bases, and 11 bases lay between the germline ends. Germline CDR1 and CDR2: SEHNR and FQNEAQ (reference sequence). The CDR3 runs 14 residues. TCRdb keeps only in-frame clones here, not all; method: immunoSEQ multiplex PCR. The profile shows about 7,800 clones, around 84% of them singletons. All patients experienced relapse after autologous stem cell transplantation, and brentuximab vedotin exposure was variable. Isolation of CD8+ T cells from thawed PBMCs used magnetic negative selection. Study results and limitations: Although disease activity or prior therapy may be involved, causes of the repertoire differences remain undefined.

This TCR was recovered from a human donor with classical Hodgkin lymphoma. V and J are TRBV7-9 and TRBJ2-3; perhaps TRBD1 as D (6 bases). Sequenced material: CD8+ T cells from blood, taken at baseline. As DNA, the CDR3 is TGTGCCAGCAGCCGGACAGCCTTCACAGATACGCAGTATTTT. Translating it yields CASSRTAFTDTQYF. The full variable domain, with the rest looked up from reference TRBV7-9 and TRBJ2-3, is DTGVSQNPRHKITKRGQNVTFRCDPISEHNRLYWYRQTLGQGPEFLTYFQNEAQLEKSRLLSDRFSAERPKGSFSTLEIQRTEQGDSAMYLCASSRTAFTDTQYFGPGTRLTVL.